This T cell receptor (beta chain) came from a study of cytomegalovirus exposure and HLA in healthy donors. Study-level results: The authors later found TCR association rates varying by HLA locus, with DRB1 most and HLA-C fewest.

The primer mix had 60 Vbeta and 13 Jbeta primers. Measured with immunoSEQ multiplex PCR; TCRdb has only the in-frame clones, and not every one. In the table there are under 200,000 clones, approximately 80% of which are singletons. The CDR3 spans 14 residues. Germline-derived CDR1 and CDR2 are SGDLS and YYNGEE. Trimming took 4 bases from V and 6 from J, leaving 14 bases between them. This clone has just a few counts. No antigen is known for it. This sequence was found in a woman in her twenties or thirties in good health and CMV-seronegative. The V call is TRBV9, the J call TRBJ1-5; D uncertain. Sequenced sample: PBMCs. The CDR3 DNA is TGTGCCAGCAGCCCAAGAGGAGAACCTCAGCCCCAGCATTTT. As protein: CASSPRGEPQPQHF.